Listed below are T cell receptor beta chains from one sample, sequenced in a study of T-cell memory formation after mild COVID-19. TCRdb independently ran MiXCR on the 5' RACE reads; one entry per CDR3 protein. The data show roughly 220,000 distinct CDR3 sequences, with 9.5% seen just once and roughly 4% held by the top ten. The sequenced sample was PBMCs or a T cell subset sorted from them (not recorded which). All receptors come from a man between 18 and 29 years old who had mild COVID-19 (a few samples of this study predate the infection). Cell type and time point are not known. Both conserved end residues are part of each CDR3. A D gene is named only where the DNA matches it firmly. Size is omitted from some rows. Given values are once, few, many or a class for expanded clones.

J gene,V gene,D gene,clone size,CDR3 protein,CDR3 DNA
TRBJ1-1,TRBV29-1,NA,few,CSVRTFEAFF,TGCAGCGTTCGGACTTTTGAAGCTTTCTTT
TRBJ1-2,TRBV4-2,NA,few,CASSQDRIYGYTF,TGTGCCAGCAGCCAAGACCGCATCTATGGCTACACCTTC
TRBJ2-4,TRBV15,NA,NA,CATGRDSRINIQYF,TGTGCCACGGGTCGTGACTCCCGGATAAACATTCAGTACTTC
TRBJ2-1,TRBV3-1,TRBD1,few,CASSHRGTGGNEQFF,TGTGCCAGCAGCCACCGCGGGACAGGGGGGAATGAGCAGTTCTTC
TRBJ1-2,TRBV3-1,NA,many,CASSQGLTSNYGYTF,TGTGCCAGCAGCCAAGGACTGACTTCTAACTATGGCTACACCTTC
TRBJ2-4,TRBV7-2,NA,few,CASSSFPRGAKNIQYF,TGTGCCAGCAGCTCCTTTCCTCGGGGGGCCAAAAACATTCAGTACTTC
TRBJ2-4,TRBV27,TRBD2,many,CASSKLAGGIIAKNIQYF,TGTGCCAGCAGTAAACTAGCGGGGGGCATAATAGCCAAAAACATTCAGTACTTC
TRBJ2-1,TRBV19,NA,few,CASISPSRNNEQFF,TGTGCCAGTATTAGTCCATCTAGGAACAATGAGCAGTTCTTC
TRBJ2-3,TRBV4-1,TRBD1,few,CASSHDGQGRTDTQYF,TGCGCCAGCAGCCATGACGGACAGGGACGCACAGATACGCAGTATTTT
TRBJ1-4,TRBV30,NA,NA,CAWSVDSNNEKLFF,TGTGCCTGGAGTGTAGACAGTAATAATGAAAAACTGTTTTTT
TRBJ2-4,TRBV4-1,NA,many,CASSSPERKAKNIQYF,TGCGCCAGCAGTTCACCCGAGAGGAAGGCCAAAAACATTCAGTACTTC
TRBJ2-3,TRBV5-1,NA,NA,CASSLLRAEGADTQYF,TGCGCCAGCAGCTTGTTAAGGGCGGAGGGGGCAGATACGCAGTATTTT
TRBJ2-7,TRBV12-3/TRBV12-4,NA,NA,CASSQLGYEQYF,TGTGCCAGCAGCCAACTAGGGTACGAGCAGTACTTC
TRBJ2-3,TRBV12-3/TRBV12-4,TRBD1,few,CATETGVADTQYF,TGTGCCACCGAGACAGGGGTCGCAGATACGCAGTATTTT
TRBJ2-3,TRBV12-3/TRBV12-4,NA,few,CASSLVHSIDTQYF,TGTGCCAGCAGTTTAGTCCACAGCATAGATACGCAGTATTTT
TRBJ2-4,TRBV5-1,NA,many,CASSLAGSAKNIQYF,TGCGCCAGCAGCTTGGCGGGGTCGGCCAAAAACATTCAGTACTTC
TRBJ1-5,TRBV7-9,NA,NA,CASSLPGGQPQHF,TGTGCCAGCAGCCTGCCGGGAGGGCAGCCCCAGCATTTT
TRBJ1-4,TRBV6-1,NA,many,CASSEDPRQNGGLNEKLFF,TGTGCCAGCAGTGAAGATCCGAGGCAGAACGGTGGACTAAATGAAAAACTGTTTTTT
TRBJ2-5,TRBV4-3,NA,NA,CASSQGQIGKETQYF,TGCGCCAGCAGTCAAGGTCAGATAGGGAAGGAGACCCAGTACTTC
TRBJ1-5,TRBV15,NA,NA,CATGPGTPDQPQHF,TGTGCCACCGGACCCGGGACACCCGATCAGCCCCAGCATTTT
TRBJ2-3,TRBV28,NA,few,CASRTPATDTQYF,TGTGCCAGCAGGACTCCCGCTACAGATACGCAGTATTTT
TRBJ2-3,TRBV7-6,TRBD2,NA,CASSLGTSISRDTQYF,TGTGCCAGCAGCTTAGGGACTAGTATATCTCGGGATACGCAGTATTTT
TRBJ1-5,TRBV20-1,NA,NA,CSAGGRSNQPQHF,TGCAGTGCTGGAGGGCGCAGCAATCAGCCCCAGCATTTT
TRBJ1-2,TRBV12-3/TRBV12-4,TRBD1,few,CASSNRGNGGYTF,TGTGCCAGCAGCAACAGGGGAAACGGCGGCTACACCTTC
TRBJ2-5,TRBV12-3/TRBV12-4,TRBD2,NA,CASSLALTGGASETQYF,TGTGCCAGCAGTTTAGCGCTAACCGGGGGGGCCAGTGAGACCCAGTACTTC
TRBJ1-1,TRBV5-1,TRBD1,few,CASSLTGTGLTEAFF,TGCGCCAGCAGCTTAACCGGGACAGGGCTGACTGAAGCTTTCTTT
TRBJ2-5,TRBV7-7,NA,NA,CASSVGLQETQYF,TGTGCCAGCAGCGTGGGACTGCAAGAGACCCAGTACTTC
TRBJ1-1,TRBV7-3,NA,NA,CASSLDRQGEAFF,TGTGCCAGCAGCCTTGATCGCCAAGGCGAAGCTTTCTTT
TRBJ1-4,TRBV6-6,NA,NA,CASIQAAQEKKLFF,TGTGCCAGCATACAGGCTGCTCAGGAAAAAAAACTGTTTTTT
TRBJ2-7,TRBV30,NA,NA,CARADTYEQYF,TGTGCGAGGGCTGATACCTACGAGCAGTACTTC
TRBJ2-7,TRBV20-1,NA,NA,CSARAGFNHEQYF,TGCAGTGCTAGAGCGGGGTTCAATCACGAGCAGTACTTC
TRBJ2-5,TRBV2,TRBD2,many,CASTRGGQETQYF,TGTGCCAGCACACGGGGGGGCCAAGAGACCCAGTACTTC
TRBJ2-2,TRBV12-3/TRBV12-4,TRBD1,many,CASSFRQGNTGELFF,TGTGCCAGCAGTTTTAGACAGGGGAACACCGGGGAGCTGTTTTTT
TRBJ2-2,TRBV30,TRBD1,NA,CAWTHLGTVNTGELFF,TGTGCCTGGACTCACCTGGGGACAGTGAACACCGGGGAGCTGTTTTTT
TRBJ1-5,TRBV18,NA,NA,CASSPAQGGQPQHF,TGTGCCAGCTCACCCGCCCAGGGAGGTCAGCCCCAGCATTTT
TRBJ1-4,TRBV5-6,NA,few,CASSLGSQQKAFF,TGTGCCAGCAGCTTGGGCAGCCAGCAAAAAGCTTTTTTT
TRBJ2-6,TRBV7-9,NA,few,CASTRSPSGANVLTF,TGTGCCAGCACCCGATCCCCTTCTGGGGCCAACGTCCTGACTTTC
TRBJ2-7,TRBV10-3,NA,NA,CAISDLTGAAYEQYF,TGTGCCATCAGTGATCTCACAGGAGCTGCCTACGAGCAGTACTTC
TRBJ1-1,TRBV5-6,NA,NA,CASSLPGATEAFF,TGTGCCAGCAGCTTGCCAGGGGCCACTGAAGCTTTCTTT
TRBJ2-1,TRBV7-2,TRBD1,few,CASSAYRGPDEQFF,TGTGCCAGCAGCGCCTACAGGGGGCCGGATGAGCAGTTCTTC
TRBJ1-5,TRBV7-9,NA,few,CASSTINQPQHF,TGTGCCAGCAGCACAATCAATCAGCCCCAGCATTTT
TRBJ1-1,TRBV5-1,NA,few,CASSLDFGNQAFF,TGCGCCAGCAGCTTGGATTTCGGGAATCAAGCTTTCTTT
TRBJ1-5,TRBV30,TRBD1,NA,CAWSTRGLMNQPQHF,TGTGCCTGGAGTACCAGGGGGTTGATGAATCAGCCCCAGCATTTT
TRBJ2-3,TRBV20-1,TRBD2,many,CSAGSWGSGGTDTQYF,TGCAGTGCTGGATCTTGGGGTAGCGGGGGAACAGATACGCAGTATTTT
TRBJ1-2,TRBV18,NA,few,CASSPQGEVYGYTF,TGTGCCAGCTCACCACAGGGGGAAGTGTATGGCTACACCTTC
TRBJ1-4,TRBV12-3/TRBV12-4,NA,many,CASRAAGQGWEKLFF,TGTGCCAGCAGAGCCGCGGGGCAGGGGTGGGAAAAACTGTTTTTT
TRBJ2-1,TRBV11-2,NA,few,CASSLGGGGEQFF,TGTGCCAGCAGCCTGGGAGGGGGCGGAGAGCAGTTCTTC
TRBJ2-3,TRBV12-3/TRBV12-4,NA,NA,CASSQSPGRDTQYF,TGTGCCAGCAGCCAATCCCCGGGCAGAGATACGCAGTATTTT
TRBJ1-1,TRBV20-1,NA,few,CSARANLRNTEAFF,TGCAGTGCTAGAGCGAACCTTAGAAACACTGAAGCTTTCTTT
TRBJ2-1,TRBV4-2,TRBD1,many,CASSPGTGPGNEQFF,TGTGCCAGCAGCCCCGGGACAGGGCCGGGGAATGAGCAGTTCTTC
TRBJ2-5,TRBV5-1,NA,NA,CASSLGVFETQYF,TGCGCCAGCAGCTTGGGGGTGTTCGAGACCCAGTACTTC
TRBJ1-6,TRBV6-5,NA,few,CASSYSGGNSPLHF,TGTGCCAGCAGTTACTCGGGCGGGAATTCACCCCTCCACTTT
TRBJ2-3,TRBV7-8,NA,NA,CAGHRVDRDTQYF,TGTGCCGGACACAGGGTGGATAGAGATACGCAGTATTTT
TRBJ1-6,TRBV6-5,NA,few,CASSYDRTESYSPLHF,TGTGCCAGCAGTTACGACCGGACAGAGTCGTATTCACCCCTCCACTTT
TRBJ1-4,TRBV5-1,TRBD1,once,CASSLRGQGATNEKLFF,TGCGCCAGCAGCTTGCGCGGACAGGGGGCAACTAATGAAAAACTGTTTTTT